These T cell receptor beta chains were read from a single sample in a study of T cell responses to AZD1222 COVID-19 vaccine. Produced via immunoSEQ multiplex PCR; TCRdb's table is partial and in-frame only. The sample lists about 92,000 clones, roughly 87% occurring once. Source: peripheral blood, taken on day 0 of AZD1222 vaccination. The receptors originated from an adult in good health. CDR3s include the opening cysteine and the closing phenylalanine or tryptophan. The D gene is left open where the match is weak. Clone size, where shown, is once, few, many, or a class for clones that have expanded.

>.|TRBJ1-5|.|TRBV10-3
TGTGCCATCAGGAACAACAGGGATCAGCCCCAGCATTTT
CAIRNNRDQPQHF
>few|TRBJ2-7|TRBD2|TRBV3-1/TRBV3-2
TGTGCCGCGGCGGGCGGGAGCGAGCAGTACTTC
CAAAGGSEQYF
>.|TRBJ1-6|.|TRBV30
TGTGCCTGGAGTTTCGACCCTAAAAATTCACCCCTCCACTTT
CAWSFDPKNSPLHF
>.|TRBJ1-4|TRBD1|TRBV9
TGTGCCAGCAGCGTTGGGATTTCCGGGACAGGGGAGGAAAAACTGTTTTTT
CASSVGISGTGEEKLFF
>.|TRBJ1-6|.|TRBV28
TGTGCCAGCAGTAGGACCGGGAGCGGATCACCCCTCCACTTT
CASSRTGSGSPLHF
>few|TRBJ2-2|TRBD2|TRBV7-3
TGTGCCAGCCAAATAGCGGGAGGGCACACCGGGGAGCTGTTTTTT
CASQIAGGHTGELFF
>.|TRBJ2-6|.|TRBV10-3
TGTGCCATCAGGGACGGTCCCGGGGCCAACGTCCTGACTTTC
CAIRDGPGANVLTF
>.|TRBJ1-4|TRBD1|TRBV23-1
TGCGCCAGCAGACTAGACAGGGATATCACTAATGAAAAACTGTTTTTT
CASRLDRDITNEKLFF
>.|TRBJ2-3|TRBD2|TRBV10-3
TGTGCCATCAGACGGGGAGGGGTAGACGCAGATACGCAGTATTTT
CAIRRGGVDADTQYF
>.|TRBJ1-2|TRBD1|TRBV19
TGTGCCAGTAGGGGACAGGAAGACCATCTAGGCTACACCTTC
CASRGQEDHLGYTF
>.|TRBJ1-2|.|TRBV27
TGTGCCAGCAGCCCTTCGAGGAGTGACTATGGCTACACCTTC
CASSPSRSDYGYTF
>.|TRBJ1-3|.|TRBV7-6
TGTGCCAGCAGCTTAGCGCCGTTAGCCGGCTCTGGAAACACCATATATTTT
CASSLAPLAGSGNTIYF
>.|TRBJ1-4|.|TRBV19
TGTGCCAGTAGTAAAGGGCAGTTTCATGAAAAACTGTTTTTT
CASSKGQFHEKLFF
>.|TRBJ2-5|TRBD2|TRBV5-1
TGCGCCAGCAGCTTGGTGAGACTAGCGGGAGGCCTCGAAGAGACCCAGTACTTC
CASSLVRLAGGLEETQYF
>once|TRBJ2-2|TRBD2|TRBV5-1
TGCGCCAGCAGCTTCCGGACTAGCGGGAGGCTTACGAACACCGGGGAGCTGTTTTTT
CASSFRTSGRLTNTGELFF
>.|TRBJ1-5|.|TRBV9
TGTGCCAGCAGCCGGGACGCTTGGCAGCCCCAGCATTTT
CASSRDAWQPQHF
>.|TRBJ1-1|.|TRBV11-2
TGTGCCAGCAGCTTAGGGGCCCATCCAACTGAAGCTTTCTTT
CASSLGAHPTEAFF
>once|TRBJ1-2|.|TRBV18
TGTGCCAGCTCACCACCCTCCTCTAACTATGGCTACACCTTC
CASSPPSSNYGYTF
>.|TRBJ1-5|.|TRBV7-9
TGTGCCAGCAGCCGTACAGGTAATCAGCCCCAGCATTTT
CASSRTGNQPQHF
>once|TRBJ2-7|TRBD1|TRBV7-6
TGTGCCAGCAGCTTAGAGGCGGGACAGGGATTCTACGAGCAGTACTTC
CASSLEAGQGFYEQYF
>.|TRBJ2-6|.|TRBV28
TGTGCCAGCAATTCAGTGCGAAACTCTGGGGCCAACGTCCTGACTTTC
CASNSVRNSGANVLTF